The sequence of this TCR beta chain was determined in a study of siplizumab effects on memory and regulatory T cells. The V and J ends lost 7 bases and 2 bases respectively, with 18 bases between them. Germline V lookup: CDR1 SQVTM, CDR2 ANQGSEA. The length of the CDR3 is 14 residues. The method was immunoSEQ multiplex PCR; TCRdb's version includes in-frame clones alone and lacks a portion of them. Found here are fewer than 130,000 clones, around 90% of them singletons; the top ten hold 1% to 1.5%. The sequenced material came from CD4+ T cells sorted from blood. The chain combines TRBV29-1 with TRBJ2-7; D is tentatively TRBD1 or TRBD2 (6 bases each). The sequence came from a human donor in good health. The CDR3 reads CSAAPGAGTYEQYF. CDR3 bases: TGCAGCGCCGCCCCGGGGGCGGGTACCTACGAGCAGTACTTC.